In this sample, the clone carrying this T cell receptor (beta chain) turned up a few times. These data originate in a study of CD8+ T cells in alopecia areata. Between the trimmed V and J ends, which lost 4 bases and 0 bases, there was a span of 7 bases. Germline CDR1 and CDR2: SQVTM and ANQGSEA. The CDR3 sequence is 12 residues long. Regarding treatment: oral pan-JAK inhibitor, 5-10 mg twice daily. TCR sequencing used cDNA made by reverse transcription of extracted RNA. Measured with immunoSEQ multiplex PCR; TCRdb has only the in-frame clones, and not every one. The sample holds about 130,000 clones, 50% to 65% seen once.

The clonotype originates from a human donor with alopecia areata. The rearrangement uses TRBV29-1 and TRBJ2-7; D is possibly TRBD1 (6 bases). Sequencing was performed on CD8+ T cells sorted from blood, taken at week 4, from a patient treated with tofacitinib. This chain's CDR3 is CSVVDSSYEQYF. In DNA, the CDR3 is TGCAGCGTTGTGGACAGCTCCTACGAGCAGTACTTC.